The 32 T cell receptor beta chains given below trace back to one sample, sequenced in a study of blood T cells in healthy people across ages. A J-beta primer mix and a sample-barcoded 5' primer were used in a second PCR of about 7 to 11 cycles. In TCRdb, the 5' RACE reads were re-called with MiXCR into one record per CDR3 protein. In the table there are 700,000 to 1,000,000 distinct CDR3 sequences, roughly 44% of which are singletons. Specimen: blood. The receptors derive from a man in his 60s in good health.

Only a few counts were recorded for this clonotype. The rearrangement joins TRBV29-1 to TRBJ1-1; D is unclear. Between the trimmed V and J ends, which lost 5 bases and 4 bases, there was a span of 8 bases. The CDR3 loop spans 11 amino acids. Looked up from germline, CDR1 is SQVTM and CDR2 is ANQGSEA. The CDR3 loop is CSVLTSTEAFF. CDR3 DNA: TGCAGCGTTCTAACTTCCACTGAAGCTTTCTTT. The whole variable domain, remainder taken from reference TRBV29-1 and TRBJ1-1, is SAVISQKPSRDICQRGTSLTIQCQVDSQVTMMFWYRQQPGQSLTLIATANQGSEATYESGFVIDKFPISRPNLTFSTLTVSNMSPEDSSIYLCSVLTSTEAFFGQGTRLTVV.

This clonotype has only a few counts. The chain carries TRBV5-1 and TRBJ2-7, with TRBD2 as a possible D gene (6 bases). V was trimmed by 0 bases and J by 6 bases, leaving 22 bases between them. Germline CDR1 reads SGHRS; CDR2 reads YFSETQ. The CDR3 contains 17 residues. This chain's CDR3 is CASSLAGGERIQGEQYF. In nucleotides, the CDR3 is TGCGCCAGCAGCTTGGCCGGGGGTGAGAGGATTCAGGGCGAGCAGTACTTC.

The chain has TRBV29-1 and TRBJ1-2, with TRBD1 as a possible D gene (6 bases). The V gene lost 5 bases and the J gene lost 0 bases, with 19 bases spanning the gap. Germline CDR1 and CDR2: SQVTM and ANQGSEA. The CDR3 length is 16 residues. The CDR3: CSVKTGDDRANYGYTF. The DNA for the CDR3 is TGCAGCGTTAAGACAGGAGACGACCGGGCTAACTATGGCTACACCTTC.

The table lists this clonotype with many counts. This chain joins TRBV7-2 and TRBJ2-7; the D gene is possibly TRBD1 (5 bases). V shed 0 bases and J shed 3 bases, with 12 bases lying between them. CDR1 is SGHTA, CDR2 FQGNSA, per germline. The CDR3 totals 15 residues. CDR3: CASSLAVTGVYEQYF. As DNA, the CDR3 is TGTGCCAGCAGCTTAGCGGTCACAGGCGTCTACGAGCAGTACTTC. Full variable domain (missing parts from reference TRBV7-2 and TRBJ2-7): GAGVSQSPSNKVTEKGKDVELRCDPISGHTALYWYRQSLGQGLEFLIYFQGNSAPDKSGLPSDRFSAERTGGSVSTLTIQRTQQEDSAVYLCASSLAVTGVYEQYFGPGTRLTVT.

The V and J genes are TRBV15 and TRBJ2-7; 7 bases fit TRBD1. V dropped 2 bases and J dropped 0; count of bases not matched to a gene: 4. Germline values: CDR1 LNHNV, CDR2 YYDKDF (reference sequence). The CDR3 sequence is 15 residues long. The CDR3 is CATSRIQGSSYEQYF. DNA for the CDR3: TGTGCCACCAGCAGAATACAGGGGAGCTCCTACGAGCAGTACTTC.

The table lists this clonotype with a few counts. The J gene is TRBJ1-4, the V gene TRBV5-8, with D uncertain. There are 17 residues in the CDR3. V was trimmed by 4 bases and J by 8 bases, leaving 24 bases between them. Germline values: CDR1 SGHTS, CDR2 YDEGEE. CDR3 loop: CASSLIDDVGAGEKLFF. CDR3 nucleotides: TGTGCCAGCAGCCTCATAGATGACGTTGGCGCGGGGGAAAAACTGTTTTTT.

This clonotype has just a few counts. The rearrangement joins TRBV11-2 to TRBJ2-1, with TRBD2 matching over 11 bases. V shed 7 bases and J 7 bases; nucleotides not matched to a gene: 15. CDR3 length: 17 amino acids. CDR1 and CDR2 (germline): SGHAT, FQNNGV. CDR3 loop: CASTSRPGSSGGNEQFF. For the CDR3, the DNA is TGTGCCAGCACTTCTAGGCCCGGGTCTAGCGGGGGGAATGAGCAGTTCTTC.

In this sample, this clonotype turned up a few times. V and J are TRBV6-2 or TRBV6-3 and TRBJ1-5; unclear D gene. This CDR3 is 14 amino acids long. CDR1 is MNHEY and CDR2 is SVGEGT in the germline V gene. V lost 2 bases and J 3 bases, leaving 8 bases between the germline ends. CDR3 in amino acids: CASSYGGYNQPQHF. CDR3 bases: TGTGCCAGCAGTTACGGAGGGTACAATCAGCCCCAGCATTTT.

The chain joins TRBV12-3 or TRBV12-4 to TRBJ2-7; TRBD1 agrees at 7 bases. V lost 4 bases and J lost 10; bases outside the gene matches: 16. CDR3 length equals 15 residues. CDR3 region: CASSSQGERFEAQYF. The CDR3 coding sequence is TGTGCCAGCAGTTCTCAGGGGGAAAGGTTCGAGGCCCAGTACTTC.

The chain has TRBV4-3 and TRBJ2-3; TRBD1 agrees at 11 bases. In germline, CDR1 is LGHNA, CDR2 YSLEER. The CDR3 length is 16 residues. Germline trimming cut 0 bases from V and 6 bases from J; bases unmatched to any gene: 5. The CDR3 DNA reads TGCGCCAGCAGCCAAGATGGACAGGGGGCGGGGGATACGCAGTATTTT. Translated: CASSQDGQGAGDTQYF.

The genes are TRBV7-3 and TRBJ2-1; D possibly uses TRBD1 or TRBD2 (5 bases each). The germline V and J ends were trimmed by 4 bases and 9 bases, with 16 bases remaining between them. CDR1 SGHTA and CDR2 FQGTGA come from the germline V gene. This CDR3 region has 14 residues. For the CDR3, the DNA is TGTGCCAGCAGCTCCCGGGACCGTTCTCGTGAGCAGTTCTTC. Translated: CASSSRDRSREQFF.

V usage is TRBV3-1 and J usage is TRBJ2-1; tentatively, D is TRBD1 (6 bases). V was cut by 0 bases and J by 2 bases, with 17 bases left in between. The CDR3 has 18 amino acids. CDR1 is LGHDT, CDR2 YNNKEL, per germline (reference sequence). The CDR3 reads CASSQDQGPSPAYNEQFF. CDR3 DNA sequence: TGTGCCAGCAGCCAAGATCAGGGGCCCAGTCCCGCCTACAATGAGCAGTTCTTC.

The genes are TRBV3-1 and TRBJ2-3; no clear D gene. The germline V and J ends were trimmed by 1 base and 4 bases, with 12 bases remaining between them. The CDR3 has 15 amino acids. Germline values: CDR1 LGHDT, CDR2 YNNKEL (reference sequence). CDR3 DNA sequence: TGTGCCAGCAGCCAAGGGGGAAGGGTTGCAGATACGCAGTATTTT. This translates into CASSQGGRVADTQYF.

The chain is built from TRBV20-1 and TRBJ2-5, with 9 bases identical to TRBD1. The tail of the sequence fits TRBJ2-7 better, so the J call may be wrong. The CDR3 sequence is 15 residues long. Germline CDR1 and CDR2: DFQATT and SNEGSKA (reference sequence). The CDR3 loop is CSVRGTGQGFGEQYF. The CDR3 DNA follows: TGCAGTGTTAGGGGTACGGGACAGGGTTTCGGCGAGCAGTACTTC.

Regarding this clonotype: One junction end disagrees with the germline gene, perhaps due to a read error. V is TRBV5-1 and J is TRBJ1-1, with a tentative D call TRBD1 (5 bases). This CDR3 contains 15 residues. Looked up from germline, CDR1 is SGHRS and CDR2 is YFSETQ. The CDR3, as DNA: TGCGCCAGCAGCTTGGTAATGGGGGGGAACACCGAAGCTTTCTTT. Protein sequence: CASSLVMGGNTEAFF.

A few counts support this clonotype. The chain recombines TRBV6-2 or TRBV6-3 with TRBJ2-1; 7 bases align to TRBD1. Per the germline V gene, CDR1 is MNHEY and CDR2 is SVGEGT. V lost 6 bases to trimming and J lost 15 bases; unmatched junction nucleotides: 11. The CDR3 runs to 12 residues. The CDR3: CASSRQGRAVFF. CDR3 sequence (DNA): TGTGCCAGCAGCCGACAGGGTAGGGCGGTGTTCTTC.

By proportion, this clonotype is medium-sized (0.01 to 0.1%). The chain employs TRBV7-2 and TRBJ2-3, with TRBD2 identical over 12 bases. V gave up 0 bases and J gave up 7 bases; unmatched junction bases: 8. CDR1 and CDR2 from the germline V gene are SGHTA and FQGNSA. The CDR3 sequence is 17 residues long. CDR3 amino acids: CASSLAPPSGGANTQYF. The CDR3 DNA sequence: TGTGCCAGCAGCTTAGCGCCCCCTAGCGGGGGGGCAAATACGCAGTATTTT.

The chain recombines TRBV6-6 with TRBJ2-4; weak D call: TRBD1 (6 bases). Germline V CDR1 and CDR2: MNHNY, SVGAGI (reference sequence). This CDR3 region has 16 residues. The ends were cut back, 6 bases at V and 0 bases at J, with 15 bases in the middle. As DNA, the CDR3 is TGTGCCAGCAGCCCTACAGGGATCGGAGCCAAAAACATTCAGTACTTC. This translates into CASSPTGIGAKNIQYF.

The chain couples TRBV5-1 to TRBJ2-2; possibly TRBD1 for D (5 bases). This CDR3 has 14 residues. Trimming took 0 bases from V and 3 from J, leaving 6 bases between them. Looked up from germline, CDR1 is SGHRS and CDR2 is YFSETQ. CDR3 bases: TGCGCCAGCAGCTTGGGACAGCACACCGGGGAGCTGTTTTTT. As protein: CASSLGQHTGELFF.

This clonotype was detected ten times or more. The V call is TRBV6-2 or TRBV6-3, the J call TRBJ2-3, with D uncertain. Germline CDR1 and CDR2: MNHEY and SVGEGT. Trimming shortened V by 5 bases and J by 6 bases, and 15 bases separated the two germline ends. CDR3 length: 14 residues. CDR3 loop: CASSPNELPDTQYF. DNA of the CDR3: TGTGCCAGCAGTCCCAACGAGCTTCCGGATACGCAGTATTTT.

The chain employs TRBV28 and TRBJ2-7; 9 nucleotides line up with TRBD1. Germline CDR1 MDHEN, CDR2 SYDVKM. J lost 6 bases, V lost 6 bases, and 12 bases had no gene match. There are 15 residues in the CDR3. The CDR3: CASSFAGTGNREQYF. The DNA for the CDR3 is TGTGCCAGCAGCTTCGCCGGGACAGGGAACCGCGAGCAGTACTTC.

The chain links TRBV4-1 to TRBJ2-7; the match to TRBD1 covers 7 bases. The CDR3 has 14 residues. Germline V CDR1 and CDR2: MGHRA, YSYEKL. The junction had 6 bases not matched to a gene; V was cut back by 3 bases and J by 4 bases. The CDR3 is CASSHYETGYEQYF. CDR3 DNA sequence: TGCGCCAGCAGCCACTATGAGACAGGGTACGAGCAGTACTTC.

This clonotype has a handful of counts. The chain employs TRBV11-2 and TRBJ2-4, with 7 bases fitting TRBD1. CDR1 and CDR2 from the germline V gene are SGHAT and FQNNGV. V was pared by 8 bases and J by 2 bases, with 9 bases of the junction left unmatched. The CDR3 extends over 15 amino acids. CDR3 in amino acids: CASAQGGASKNIQYF. The CDR3 DNA follows: TGTGCCAGCGCCCAAGGGGGCGCGTCCAAAAACATTCAGTACTTC.

The J gene is TRBJ2-6, the V gene TRBV2; D gene uncertain. CDR1 SNHLY and CDR2 FYNNEI come from the germline V gene. V was trimmed by 1 base and J by 3 bases, leaving 7 bases between them. The CDR3 loop spans 15 amino acids. CDR3: CASSEGYRGANVLTF. For the CDR3, the DNA is TGTGCCAGCAGTGAAGGGTATCGTGGGGCCAACGTCCTGACTTTC.

The chain couples TRBV27 to TRBJ1-2; D is ambiguous. Germline assignment: CDR1 MNHEY and CDR2 SMNVEV (reference sequence). V lost 3 bases and J lost 4, with 18 bases in between. This CDR3 region has 16 residues. The CDR3 loop is CASSLITSPDRYGYTF. DNA of the CDR3: TGTGCCAGCAGTTTGATAACGTCTCCTGACCGCTATGGCTACACCTTC.

The chain links TRBV27 to TRBJ1-6; D may be TRBD1 (5 bases). There are 14 residues in the CDR3. From germline, CDR1 is MNHEY and CDR2 SMNVEV (reference sequence). V was trimmed by 3 bases and J by 5 bases, leaving 8 bases between them. The CDR3, as DNA: TGTGCCAGCAGTTTGGTCAGGGATAATTCACCCCTCCACTTT. This translates into CASSLVRDNSPLHF.

The chain has TRBV5-1 and TRBJ2-1; tentatively, D is TRBD1 (6 bases). Per the germline V gene, CDR1 is SGHRS and CDR2 is YFSETQ. Between the trimmed V and J ends, which lost 4 bases and 8 bases, there was a span of 13 bases. The CDR3 runs to 13 residues. The CDR3 reads CASSPGRGHEQFF. The CDR3 nucleotides read TGCGCCAGCAGCCCAGGCAGGGGCCATGAGCAGTTCTTC.

V is TRBV19 and J is TRBJ2-1, with 7 nucleotides matching TRBD1. Germline CDR1 LNHDA, CDR2 SQIVND (reference sequence). CDR3 length: 14 residues. Trimming removed 10 bases from V and 3 bases from J; junction bases left unmatched: 9. The CDR3 here is CATLDRARYNEQFF. The CDR3 coding sequence is TGTGCCACTCTCGACAGGGCCCGCTACAATGAGCAGTTCTTC.

This clonotype came up a few times. V gene TRBV10-3 combines with J gene TRBJ2-7, with D possibly TRBD1 on 6 matching bases. Trimming removed 4 bases from V and 5 bases from J, with 6 bases in between. CDR1 and CDR2 from the germline V gene are ENHRY and SYGVKD. This CDR3 contains 11 residues. The CDR3 protein is CAISAGDEQYF. CDR3 nucleotide sequence: TGTGCCATCAGTGCAGGGGACGAGCAGTACTTC.

The rearrangement links TRBV18 to TRBJ2-1; D tentatively fits TRBD1 or TRBD2 (5 bases each). The CDR3 length is 17 residues. The germline gives CDR1 KGHSH, CDR2 LQKENI. V lost 0 bases and J lost 8, with 20 bases in between. This CDR3 reads CASSPPMPGTRKDEQFF. CDR3 DNA: TGTGCCAGCTCACCACCGATGCCCGGGACCCGGAAGGATGAGCAGTTCTTC. The complete variable domain, with remaining parts taken from reference TRBV18 and TRBJ2-1, reads NAGVMQNPRHLVRRRGQEARLRCSPMKGHSHVYWYRQLPEEGLKFMVYLQKENIIDESGMPKERFSAEFPKEGPSILRIQQVVRGDSAAYFCASSPPMPGTRKDEQFFGPGTRLTVL.

V and J are TRBV29-1 and TRBJ2-4; maybe TRBD2 (6 bases). The J call is in doubt because the DNA end fits TRBJ2-7 better. Germline V gives CDR1 SQVTM, CDR2 ANQGSEA. CDR3 size: 13 residues. Here the CDR3 DNA reads TGCAGCGTTGTTTCGGGAGTGAAATACGAGCAGTACTTC. This encodes CSVVSGVKYEQYF.

This clonotype was detected once. The rearrangement links TRBV5-6 to TRBJ2-5; 8 bases line up with TRBD1. V lost 4 bases and J lost 4; bases outside the gene matches: 9. CDR1 is SGHDT and CDR2 is YYEEEE in the germline V gene. CDR3 length: 15 residues. This CDR3 reads CASSRWAGGAETQYF. CDR3 in DNA: TGTGCCAGCAGCCGATGGGCAGGGGGCGCAGAGACCCAGTACTTC.